A selection of T cell receptor beta chains follows, all from one sample in a study of T-cell reconstitution after alpha-beta-depleted transplantation in children. TCRdb redid the calling of the PCR reads with MiXCR, one entry per CDR3 protein. Among approximately 300,000 distinct CDR3 sequences listed, around a tenth were seen once. The input for sequencing was PBMCs, taken before TCRalphabeta/CD19-depleted stem cell transplant. Receptor source: a boy under two years old with acute myeloid leukemia, due to receive a stem cell transplant. The conserved cysteine and the conserved F or W are not part of the CDR3 here.

v_call cdr3_aa
TRBV6-1 AGSGTSVDNEQF
TRBV12-3/TRBV12-4 ASSPTSGRGNEQF
TRBV24-1 ATRDGAGNNEQF
TRBV4-2 ASSQDSTDSSYNEQF
TRBV11-2 ASSLSLAGGSEQF
TRBV6-5 ASSYLDRGEDGELF
TRBV28 ASSPADLYGYT
TRBV9 ASSPGLAGRVF
TRBV12-3/TRBV12-4 ASSPRGQGFGEQY
TRBV4-3 ASSQAGGRTDTQY
TRBV15 ATSRDSYEQY
TRBV29-1 SGCRTARPQETQY
TRBV20-1 SASSGTGSYEQY
TRBV20-1 SATGQGDDQPQH
TRBV20-1 SASAGGPYTLAKNIQY
TRBV3-1 ASSQADTQY
TRBV18 ASSRLAGGPDEQF
TRBV3-1 ASSLGTGVQY
TRBV7-3 ASSHGVGLAGGNEQF
TRBV10-3 AISSGTTQETQY
TRBV7-3 ASSSQPTSVTDTQY
TRBV28 ASSPRARRNYGYT
TRBV12-3/TRBV12-4 ASRGQQETQY
TRBV15 ATSRGGIAYEQY
TRBV28 ASSPPAAGSYNSPLH
TRBV27 ASSHQDPSSYNSPLH
TRBV19 ASSIVFPGTGRSPQH
TRBV5-1 ASSPWGIAEAF
TRBV4-2 ASSQGTSGGRTEQF
TRBV20-1 SPKGSSETQY
TRBV9 ASSPRAGSYEQY
TRBV7-2 ASSLAGGLGAGAKNIQY
TRBV5-4 ASSLAGRGHEQY
TRBV20-1 SAITDRGHEKLF
TRBV4-2 ASSQEPGPSYNEQF
TRBV12-3/TRBV12-4 ASSSFGGLAGSTGELF
TRBV12-3/TRBV12-4 ASSPYGDSGYEQY
TRBV20-1 SARGLAGGYNEQF
TRBV6-1 ASSPPGGGPNSPLH
TRBV6-4 ASSDGYTDTQY
TRBV12-3/TRBV12-4 ASSSQGGLEVNIQY
TRBV12-3/TRBV12-4 ASSPQGAAKNIQY
TRBV3-1 ASSQTPGRNTGELF
TRBV5-1 ASSLTSGRDTGELF
TRBV12-3/TRBV12-4 ASRPATNEKLF
TRBV7-9 ASSLAKGQKNIQY
TRBV12-3/TRBV12-4 ASSSGGFYEQY
TRBV20-1 SATRSAANEKLF
TRBV4-2 ASSQDHGQGAYEQY
TRBV6-5 ASRPQGAYNEQF
TRBV12-3/TRBV12-4 ASSPTGPETQY